Detailed here is one TCR beta chain. Its antigen remains unknown. Germline-derived CDR1 and CDR2 are DFQATT and SNEGSKA (reference sequence). Trimming stripped 1 base from V and 9 bases from J, with 13 bases between. The CDR3 loop spans 13 amino acids. This sample is part of a study of blood T cells in healthy people across ages. Study results and caveats: Long-lived donors carried more naive CD4+ cells and greater diversity than aged donors.

Using a J-beta primer mix together with a sample-barcoded 5' primer, a second PCR was run for roughly 6 to 11 cycles. Each CDR3 protein is one row after TCRdb ran MiXCR on the 5' RACE reads. The table has some 860,000 distinct CDR3 sequences, about 61% seen once; the top ten hold 25% to 30%. The chain carries TRBV20-1 and TRBJ2-1, with D possibly TRBD2 on 6 matching bases. The receptor was derived from a man aged 35 to 55 in good health. Sequenced material: blood. CDR3 coding DNA: TGCAGTGCTAGAGGACTGTCGGGGGTTGAGCAGTTCTTC. Encoded protein: CSARGLSGVEQFF.